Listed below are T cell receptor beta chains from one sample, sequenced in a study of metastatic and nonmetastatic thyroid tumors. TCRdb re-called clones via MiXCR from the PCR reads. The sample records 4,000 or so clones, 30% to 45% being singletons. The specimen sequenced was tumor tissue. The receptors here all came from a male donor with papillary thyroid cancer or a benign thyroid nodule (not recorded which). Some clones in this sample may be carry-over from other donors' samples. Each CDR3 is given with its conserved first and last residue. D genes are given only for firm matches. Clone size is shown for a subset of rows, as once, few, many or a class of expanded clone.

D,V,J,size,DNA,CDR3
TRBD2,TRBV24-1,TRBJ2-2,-,TGTGCCACCAGTGACACCTTTAGCGGGATGACGGCCGGGGAGCTGTTTTTT,CATSDTFSGMTAGELFF
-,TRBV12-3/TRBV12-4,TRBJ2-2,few,TGTGCCAGCAGTTTGGACAACACCGGGGAGCTGTTTTTT,CASSLDNTGELFF
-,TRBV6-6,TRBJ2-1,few,TGTGCCAGCAGTTATTTTCGGGGGTTCAATGAGCAGTTCTTC,CASSYFRGFNEQFF
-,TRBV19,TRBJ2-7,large,TGTGCCAGTAGGGGGGACTTCTACGAGCAGTACTTC,CASRGDFYEQYF
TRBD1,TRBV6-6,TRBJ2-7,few,TGTGCCAGCAGTTCCCTGCCTCCGGGACAGGGATACGAGCAGTACTTC,CASSSLPPGQGYEQYF
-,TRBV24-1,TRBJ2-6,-,TGTGCCACGAAGCGCTCTGGGGCCAACGTCCTGACTTTC,CATKRSGANVLTF
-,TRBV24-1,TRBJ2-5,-,TGTGCCACCAGTGGAGAGGGTTCATGGACCCAGTACTTC,CATSGEGSWTQYF
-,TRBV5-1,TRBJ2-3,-,TGCGCCAGCAGCCCCGGACATTTAACTAGCACAGATACGCAGTATTTT,CASSPGHLTSTDTQYF
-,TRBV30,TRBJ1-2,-,TGTGCCTGGCGGGGAGGGAGTTCCTATGGCTACACCTTC,CAWRGGSSYGYTF
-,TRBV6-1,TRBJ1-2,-,TGTGCCAGCAGTCGACAGGACTCTAATGGCTACACCTTC,CASSRQDSNGYTF
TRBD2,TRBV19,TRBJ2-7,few,TGTGCCAGCAGTCATGGATGGACTAGCGGGAGTGAGCAGTACTTC,CASSHGWTSGSEQYF
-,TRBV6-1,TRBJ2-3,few,TGTGCCAGCACAGATACGCAGTATTTT,CASTDTQYF
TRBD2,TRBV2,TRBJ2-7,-,TGTGCCAGCACGCCCCCGGGAGGGGGAGGGGGGCTCGAGCAGTACTTC,CASTPPGGGGGLEQYF
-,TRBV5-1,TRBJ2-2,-,TGCGCCAGCAGCCTCACCGGGAAGGCCGGGGAGCTGTTTTTT,CASSLTGKAGELFF
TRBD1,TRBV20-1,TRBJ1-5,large,TGCAGTGCTAGAATCCAGGGGGCGGGTCAGCCCCAGCATTTT,CSARIQGAGQPQHF
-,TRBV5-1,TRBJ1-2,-,TGCGCCAGCAGCTTCAACACAGGAGGCTATGGCTACACCTTC,CASSFNTGGYGYTF
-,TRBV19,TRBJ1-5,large,TGTGCCAGTAGTAGCCGGAATCAGCCCCAGCATTTT,CASSSRNQPQHF
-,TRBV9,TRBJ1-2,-,TGTGCCAGCAGCGTAGGTCAGGACAGAGGCTACTATGGCTACACCTTC,CASSVGQDRGYYGYTF
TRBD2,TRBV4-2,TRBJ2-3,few,TGTGCCAGCAGCGGGACTAGCGGGAGGACCTTCACAGATACGCAGTATTTT,CASSGTSGRTFTDTQYF
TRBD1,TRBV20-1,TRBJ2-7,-,TGCAGTGTACTCCCATCCGGGACAGGGGCGGGTGAACAGTACTTC,CSVLPSGTGAGEQYF
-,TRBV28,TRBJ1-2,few,TGTGCCAGCAGTTTGCAGGACTATGGCTACACCTTC,CASSLQDYGYTF
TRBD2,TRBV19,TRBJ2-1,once,TGTGCCAGTAGTATGGAGCGGGAGTGGTTTCCCTACAATGAGCAGTTCTTC,CASSMEREWFPYNEQFF
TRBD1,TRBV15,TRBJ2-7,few,TGTGCCACCAGCAGAGGGACAGGGGGGTACGAGCAGTACTTC,CATSRGTGGYEQYF
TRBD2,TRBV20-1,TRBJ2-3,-,TGCAGTGCTGACCCGGGACTAGTAAACACTAGCACAGATACGCAGTATTTT,CSADPGLVNTSTDTQYF
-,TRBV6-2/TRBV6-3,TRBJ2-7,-,TGTGCCAGCATGTCTCCCAACTCCTACGAGCAGTACTTC,CASMSPNSYEQYF
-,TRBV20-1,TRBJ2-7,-,TGCAGTGCTAGTGGCCGAGCCTACGAGCAGTACTTC,CSASGRAYEQYF
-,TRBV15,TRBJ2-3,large,TGTGCCACCAGCAGAGATCGGGGAGTGCCAGATACGCAGTATTTT,CATSRDRGVPDTQYF
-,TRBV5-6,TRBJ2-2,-,TGTGCCAGCAGCTTGGGGCTGGGCTTGGGGACCGGGGAGCTGTTTTTT,CASSLGLGLGTGELFF
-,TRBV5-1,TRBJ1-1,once,TGCGCCAGCAGCCTCGACAGCAGAATGAACACTGAAGCTTTCTTT,CASSLDSRMNTEAFF
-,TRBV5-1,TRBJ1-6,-,TGCGCCAGCAGCTTGGGAGGTCTTAATTCACCCCTCCACTTT,CASSLGGLNSPLHF
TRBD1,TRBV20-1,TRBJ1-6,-,TGCAGTGCTAGAGTAGGTACATGGGACAGGAATAATTCACCCCTCCACTTT,CSARVGTWDRNNSPLHF
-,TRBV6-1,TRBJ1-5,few,TGTGCCAGCAGCACTAGCTTGAGCAATCAGCCCCAGCATTTT,CASSTSLSNQPQHF
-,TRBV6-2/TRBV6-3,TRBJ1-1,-,TGTGCCAGCAGGCCAGGACACACTGAAGCTTTCTTT,CASRPGHTEAFF
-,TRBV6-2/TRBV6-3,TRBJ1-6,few,TGTGCCAGCAGTGACAGGCCTTCACCCCTCCACTTT,CASSDRPSPLHF
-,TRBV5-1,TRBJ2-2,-,TGCGCCAGCAGCTTGGCGGGGGGCCGGGGCGGGGAGCTGTTTTTT,CASSLAGGRGGELFF
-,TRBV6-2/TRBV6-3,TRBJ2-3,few,TGTGCCAGCAGTTATACCGGGACTAGCACAGATACGCAGTATTTT,CASSYTGTSTDTQYF
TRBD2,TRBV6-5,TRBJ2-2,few,TGTGCCAGCAGTTACACGGGACTAGCGGGAGATTCCACCGGGGAGCTGTTTTTT,CASSYTGLAGDSTGELFF
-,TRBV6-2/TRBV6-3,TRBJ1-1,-,TGTGCCAGCAGTTACTCCGCAGGGGACACTGAAGCTTTCTTT,CASSYSAGDTEAFF
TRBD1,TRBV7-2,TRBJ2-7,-,TGTGCCAGCAGGAGGGACAGGGCTACCTACGAGCAGTACTTC,CASRRDRATYEQYF
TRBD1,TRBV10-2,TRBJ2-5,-,TGCGCCAGCAGTGAGCCGGGGACAGGGCAAGAGACCCAGTACTTC,CASSEPGTGQETQYF
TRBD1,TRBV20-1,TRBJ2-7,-,TGCAGTGGGACAGGAGGCTCCTACGAGCAGTACTTC,CSGTGGSYEQYF
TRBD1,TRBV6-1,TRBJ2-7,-,TGTGCCAGCGGAAGGGCCTCGGGACAGGGCCTCTACGAGCAGTACTTC,CASGRASGQGLYEQYF
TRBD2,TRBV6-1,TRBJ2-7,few,TGTGCCAGCAGTCCCATACTAGCGGGAGTCTCCGAGCAGTACTTC,CASSPILAGVSEQYF
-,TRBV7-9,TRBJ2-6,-,TGTGCCAGCAGCTTCCAGTCCGCTGGGGCCAACGTCCTGACTTTC,CASSFQSAGANVLTF
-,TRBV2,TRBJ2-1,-,TGTGCCAGCAGTGAATGGAATGAGCAGTTCTTC,CASSEWNEQFF
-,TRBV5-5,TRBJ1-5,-,TGTGCCAGCAGCCGTGAACAGAGGGATCGGCCCCAGCATTTT,CASSREQRDRPQHF
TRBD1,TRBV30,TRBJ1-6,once,TGTGCCTGGGATAGGACAGGGAGTAATTCACCCCTCCACTTT,CAWDRTGSNSPLHF
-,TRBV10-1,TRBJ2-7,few,TGCGCCAGCAGTGTTTTTAGTCCGATCGGCACCCAATACGAGCAGTACTTC,CASSVFSPIGTQYEQYF
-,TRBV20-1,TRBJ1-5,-,TGCAGTGCTAGTAAGGACATTAGCAATCAGCCCCAGCATTTT,CSASKDISNQPQHF
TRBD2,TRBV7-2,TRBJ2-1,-,TGTGCCAGCAGCCTAGCGGGAGTCTACAATGAGCAGTTCTTC,CASSLAGVYNEQFF
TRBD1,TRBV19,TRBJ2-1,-,TGTGGGTGTAGTAATCAGGGGGCTCGGTACAATGAGCAGTTCTTC,CGCSNQGARYNEQFF
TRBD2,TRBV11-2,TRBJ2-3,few,TGTGCCAGCAGCTTAGATCACAGCACTAGCGGGAGTCACACAGATACGCAGTATTTT,CASSLDHSTSGSHTDTQYF
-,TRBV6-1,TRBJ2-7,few,TGTGCCAGCAGTCACGGAGGTCTCTACGAGCAGTACTTC,CASSHGGLYEQYF
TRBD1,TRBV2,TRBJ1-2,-,TGTGCCAGCAGCGGAGGGGGCTCCTATGGCTACACCTTC,CASSGGGSYGYTF
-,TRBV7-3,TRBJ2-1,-,TGTGCCAGCAGCTTAACGCCAGGAGCCCTAGGCAGCAATGAGCAGTTCTTC,CASSLTPGALGSNEQFF